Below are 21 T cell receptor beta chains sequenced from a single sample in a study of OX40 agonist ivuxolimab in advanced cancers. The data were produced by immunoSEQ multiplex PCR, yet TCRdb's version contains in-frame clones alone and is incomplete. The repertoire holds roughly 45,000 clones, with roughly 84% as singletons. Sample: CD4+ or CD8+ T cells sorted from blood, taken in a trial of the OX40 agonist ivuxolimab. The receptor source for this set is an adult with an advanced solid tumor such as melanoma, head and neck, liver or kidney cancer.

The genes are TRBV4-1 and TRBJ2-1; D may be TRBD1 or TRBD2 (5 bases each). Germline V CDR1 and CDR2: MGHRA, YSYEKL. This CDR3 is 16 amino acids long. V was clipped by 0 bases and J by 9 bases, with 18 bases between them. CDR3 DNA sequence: TGCGCCAGCAGCCAAGATGGGGGTGCAGGGATCCCTGAGCAGTTCTTC. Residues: CASSQDGGAGIPEQFF.

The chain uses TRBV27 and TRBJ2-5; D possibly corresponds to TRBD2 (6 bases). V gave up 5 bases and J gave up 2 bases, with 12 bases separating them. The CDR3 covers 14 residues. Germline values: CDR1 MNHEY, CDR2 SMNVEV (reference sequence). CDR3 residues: CASSTVGGQETQYF. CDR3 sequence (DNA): TGTGCCAGCAGTACGGTGGGGGGACAAGAGACCCAGTACTTC.

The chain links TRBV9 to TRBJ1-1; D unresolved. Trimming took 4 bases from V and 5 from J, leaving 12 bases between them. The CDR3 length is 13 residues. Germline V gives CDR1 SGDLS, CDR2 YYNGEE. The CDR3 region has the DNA TGTGCCAGCAGCCTGACCAGTGGTACTGAAGCTTTCTTT. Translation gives CASSLTSGTEAFF.

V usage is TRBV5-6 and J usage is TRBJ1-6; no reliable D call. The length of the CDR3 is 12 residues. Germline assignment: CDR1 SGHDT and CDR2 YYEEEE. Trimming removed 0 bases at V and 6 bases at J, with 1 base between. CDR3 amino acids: CASSLGNSPLHF. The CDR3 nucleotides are TGTGCCAGCAGCTTGGGTAATTCACCCCTCCACTTT.

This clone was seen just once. The CDR3 is CASAGVSGANVLTF. CDR3 in DNA: TGTGCCAGCGCCGGTGTGTCTGGGGCCAACGTCCTGACTTTC. The V gene is TRBV28, the J gene TRBJ2-6, with D uncertain. This CDR3 is 14 amino acids long. Germline assignment: CDR1 MDHEN and CDR2 SYDVKM. The germline V and J ends were trimmed by 8 bases and 1 base, with 9 bases remaining between them.

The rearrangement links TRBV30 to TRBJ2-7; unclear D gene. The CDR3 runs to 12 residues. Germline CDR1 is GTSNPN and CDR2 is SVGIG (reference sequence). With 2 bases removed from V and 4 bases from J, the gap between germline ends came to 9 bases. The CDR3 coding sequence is TGTGCCTGGAGTAGAAACCAGTACGAGCAGTACTTC. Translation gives CAWSRNQYEQYF.

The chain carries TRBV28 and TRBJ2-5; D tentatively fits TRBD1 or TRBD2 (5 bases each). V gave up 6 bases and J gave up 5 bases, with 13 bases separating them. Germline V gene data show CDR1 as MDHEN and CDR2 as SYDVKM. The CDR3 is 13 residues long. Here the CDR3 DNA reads TGTGCCAGCAGCCCGAGGGGTGATGAGACCCAGTACTTC. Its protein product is CASSPRGDETQYF.

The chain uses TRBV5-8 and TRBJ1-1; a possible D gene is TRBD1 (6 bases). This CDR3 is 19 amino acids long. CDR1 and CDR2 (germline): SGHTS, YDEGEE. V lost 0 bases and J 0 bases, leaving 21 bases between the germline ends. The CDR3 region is CASSLELRLRDNMNTEAFF. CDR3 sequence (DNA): TGTGCCAGCAGCTTGGAGTTGCGCTTGCGGGACAACATGAACACTGAAGCTTTCTTT.

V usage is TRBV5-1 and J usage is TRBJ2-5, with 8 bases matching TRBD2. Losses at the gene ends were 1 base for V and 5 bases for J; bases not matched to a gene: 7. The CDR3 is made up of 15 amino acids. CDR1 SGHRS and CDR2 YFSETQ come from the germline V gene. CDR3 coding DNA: TGCGCCAGCAGCTTGCTTGAGCGGGGGTTTGAGACCCAGTACTTC. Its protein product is CASSLLERGFETQYF.

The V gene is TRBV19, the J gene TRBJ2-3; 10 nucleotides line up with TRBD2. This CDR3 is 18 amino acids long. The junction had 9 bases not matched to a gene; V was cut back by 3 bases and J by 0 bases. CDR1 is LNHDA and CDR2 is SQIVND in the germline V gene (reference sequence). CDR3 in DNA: TGTGCCAGTAGTATCGCGATAGCGGGGGGCCTTAGCACAGATACGCAGTATTTT. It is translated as CASSIAIAGGLSTDTQYF.

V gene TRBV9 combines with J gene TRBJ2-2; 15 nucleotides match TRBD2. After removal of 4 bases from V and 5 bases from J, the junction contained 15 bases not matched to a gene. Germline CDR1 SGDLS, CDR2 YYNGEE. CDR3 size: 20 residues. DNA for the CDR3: TGTGCCAGCAGCCCCCACGGCCAATGGACTAGCGGGGGGGCGACCGGGGAGCTGTTTTTT. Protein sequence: CASSPHGQWTSGGATGELFF.

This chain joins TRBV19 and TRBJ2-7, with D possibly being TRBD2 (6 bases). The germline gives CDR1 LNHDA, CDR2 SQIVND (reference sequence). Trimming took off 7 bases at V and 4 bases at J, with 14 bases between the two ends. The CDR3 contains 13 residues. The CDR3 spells CASTDTGGYEQYF. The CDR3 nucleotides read TGTGCCAGTACCGACACTGGGGGGTACGAGCAGTACTTC. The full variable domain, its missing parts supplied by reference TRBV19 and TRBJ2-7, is DGGITQSPKYLFRKEGQNVTLSCEQNLNHDAMYWYRQDPGQGLRLIYYSQIVNDFQKGDIAEGYSVSREKKESFPLTVTSAQKNPTAFYLCASTDTGGYEQYFGPGTRLTVT.

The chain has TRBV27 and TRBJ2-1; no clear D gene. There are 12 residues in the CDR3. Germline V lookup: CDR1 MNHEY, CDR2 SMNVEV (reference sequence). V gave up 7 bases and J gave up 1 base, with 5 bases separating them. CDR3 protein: CASTGSYNEQFF. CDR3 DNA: TGTGCCAGCACCGGATCCTACAATGAGCAGTTCTTC.

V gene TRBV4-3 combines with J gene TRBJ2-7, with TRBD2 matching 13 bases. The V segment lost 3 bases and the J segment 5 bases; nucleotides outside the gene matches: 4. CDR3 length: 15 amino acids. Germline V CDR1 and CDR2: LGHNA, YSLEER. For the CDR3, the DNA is TGCGCCAGCAGCCAGGGGACTAGCGGGGCCGACGAGCAGTACTTC. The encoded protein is CASSQGTSGADEQYF.

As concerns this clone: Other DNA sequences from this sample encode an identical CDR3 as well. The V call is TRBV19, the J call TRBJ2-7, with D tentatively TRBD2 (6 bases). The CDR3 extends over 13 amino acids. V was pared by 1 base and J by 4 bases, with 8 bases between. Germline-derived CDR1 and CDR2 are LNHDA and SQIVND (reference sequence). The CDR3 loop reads CASSIGRGYEQYF. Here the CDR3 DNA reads TGTGCCAGTAGTATAGGGAGGGGATACGAGCAGTACTTC.

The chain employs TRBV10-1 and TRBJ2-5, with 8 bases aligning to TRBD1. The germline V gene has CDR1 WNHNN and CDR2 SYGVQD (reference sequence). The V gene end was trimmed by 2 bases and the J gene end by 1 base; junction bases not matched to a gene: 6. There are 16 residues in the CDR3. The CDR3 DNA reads TGCGCCAGCAGTGAGGGACAGGGCCAACTCCAAGAGACCCAGTACTTC. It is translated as CASSEGQGQLQETQYF.

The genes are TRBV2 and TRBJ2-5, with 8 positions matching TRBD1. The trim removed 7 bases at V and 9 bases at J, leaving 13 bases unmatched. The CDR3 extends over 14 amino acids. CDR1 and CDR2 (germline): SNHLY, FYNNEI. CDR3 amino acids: CASTLLGQDKSQYF. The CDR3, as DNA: TGTGCCAGCACCCTTCTGGGACAGGATAAGTCCCAGTACTTC.

CDR3 in DNA: TGTGCCTGGAGCCCCGGGACTCCAGGGGGGAACAATGAGCAGTTCTTC. Translated, it gives CAWSPGTPGGNNEQFF. The chain carries TRBV30 and TRBJ2-1; possibly TRBD1 for D (7 bases). Germline CDR1 reads GTSNPN; CDR2 reads SVGIG (reference sequence). The CDR3 runs 16 residues. Trimming left V 3 bases short and J 5 bases short, with 20 bases between. The complete variable domain, with remaining parts taken from reference TRBV30 and TRBJ2-1, reads SQTIHQWPATLVQPVGSPLSLECTVEGTSNPNLYWYRQAAGRGLQLLFYSVGIGQISSEVPQNLSASRPQDRQFILSSKKLLLSDSGFYLCAWSPGTPGGNNEQFFGPGTRLTVL.

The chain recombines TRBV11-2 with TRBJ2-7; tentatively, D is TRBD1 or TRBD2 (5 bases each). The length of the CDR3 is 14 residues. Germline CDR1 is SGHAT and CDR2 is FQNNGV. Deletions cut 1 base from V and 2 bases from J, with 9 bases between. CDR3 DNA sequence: TGTGCCAGCAGCTTAGTAGGGACCGCCTACGAGCAGTACTTC. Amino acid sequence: CASSLVGTAYEQYF.

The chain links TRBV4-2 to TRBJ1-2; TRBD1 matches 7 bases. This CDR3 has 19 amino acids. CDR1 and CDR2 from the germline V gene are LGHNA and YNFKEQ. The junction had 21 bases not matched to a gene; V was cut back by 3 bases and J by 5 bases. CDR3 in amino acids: CASSQTPPLTGPNDYGYTF. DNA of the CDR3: TGTGCCAGCAGCCAGACGCCTCCCCTGACAGGGCCCAATGATTATGGCTACACCTTC.

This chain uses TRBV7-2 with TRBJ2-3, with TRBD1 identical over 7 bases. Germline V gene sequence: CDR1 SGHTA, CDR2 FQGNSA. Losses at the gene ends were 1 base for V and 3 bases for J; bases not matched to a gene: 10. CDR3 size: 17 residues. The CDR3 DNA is TGTGCCAGCAGCTTAGGGTTCCAGGGACAGCCTACAGATACGCAGTATTTT. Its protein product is CASSLGFQGQPTDTQYF. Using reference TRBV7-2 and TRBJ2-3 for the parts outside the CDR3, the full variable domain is GAGVSQSPSNKVTEKGKDVELRCDPISGHTALYWYRQSLGQGLEFLIYFQGNSAPDKSGLPSDRFSAERTGGSVSTLTIQRTQQEDSAVYLCASSLGFQGQPTDTQYFGPGTRLTVL.